The 13 T cell receptor beta chains listed next were all sequenced from one sample in a study of identical twins. TCRdb recomputed calls from the 5' RACE reads with MiXCR, one row per CDR3 protein. The sample shows 450,000 to 500,000 distinct CDR3 sequences, roughly 13% of them seen only once. The same specimen was also included in a second study, on yellow fever vaccine responses in identical twins.

The sequenced material came from CD4+ T cells sorted from blood. The source is a woman aged 18-30 years in good health.

Only a few counts were recorded for this clonotype. V and J are TRBV7-6 and TRBJ2-3; D remains ambiguous. CDR3 length: 14 residues. Germline CDR1 reads SGHVS; CDR2 reads FNYEAQ. Trimming removed 2 bases at V and 1 base at J, with 7 bases between. Here the CDR3 DNA reads TGTGCCAGCAGCTTAAATCCTGGCACAGATACGCAGTATTTT. It is translated as CASSLNPGTDTQYF.

Points on this clonotype: A much more abundant neighbour one base away suggests this may be a read error. This chain uses TRBV12-3 or TRBV12-4 with TRBJ1-1; no clear D gene. Trimming left V 2 bases short and J 7 bases short, with 20 bases between. The CDR3 spans 16 residues. This CDR3 is CASSLPSFIRPDEAFF. The CDR3 nucleotides read TGTGCCAGCAGTTTACCTTCGTTCATTCGACCCGATGAAGCTTTCTTT.

This clonotype was seen many times. The chain employs TRBV6-1 and TRBJ2-3; TRBD1 aligns across 8 bases. CDR1 is MNHNS and CDR2 is SASEGT in the germline V gene. Germline trimming cut 5 bases from V and 0 bases from J; bases unmatched to any gene: 7. This CDR3 spans 16 amino acids. CDR3: CASSQTGAISTDTQYF. The CDR3 DNA follows: TGTGCCAGCAGTCAGACAGGGGCGATTAGCACAGATACGCAGTATTTT.

This clonotype was observed a few times. The chain uses TRBV29-1 and TRBJ2-7, with 7 bases lining up with TRBD2. The CDR3 loop spans 13 amino acids. J lost 3 bases, V lost 8 bases, and 10 bases had no gene match. CDR1 is SQVTM, CDR2 ANQGSEA, per germline. The CDR3 nucleotides are TGCAGCACTGGGGAGGGAAGATACTACGAGCAGTACTTC. It codes for CSTGEGRYYEQYF.

This clonotype was observed at least ten times. V usage is TRBV12-3 or TRBV12-4 and J usage is TRBJ2-5, with D uncertain. CDR3 length: 11 residues. The ends were cut back, 5 bases at V and 5 bases at J, with 6 bases in the middle. The CDR3 sequence: CASSGGETQYF. CDR3 in DNA: TGTGCCAGCAGTGGTGGGGAGACCCAGTACTTC.

This clonotype appeared a few times. The chain links TRBV5-1 to TRBJ2-5; no reliable D call. The V end lost 0 bases, the J end lost 2 bases, and 8 bases lay between the germline ends. The germline gives CDR1 SGHRS, CDR2 YFSETQ. CDR3 length: 14 amino acids. DNA for the CDR3: TGCGCCAGCAGCTTGGAGGGCCCACAAGAGACCCAGTACTTC. This encodes CASSLEGPQETQYF.

This clonotype was seen a few times. The rearrangement uses TRBV7-2 and TRBJ2-7; 10 nucleotides line up with TRBD2. V lost 6 bases to trimming and J lost 7 bases; unmatched junction nucleotides: 9. The length of the CDR3 is 14 residues. Germline V gene lookup returns CDR1 SGHTA and CDR2 FQGNSA. In DNA, the CDR3 is TGTGCCAGCAGTTCTAGCGGGGGCCGGGGGGAGCAGTACTTC. Translated: CASSSSGGRGEQYF.

A few counts support this clonotype. The chain links TRBV25-1 to TRBJ2-3, with D hard to call. With 8 bases removed from V and 4 bases from J, the gap between germline ends came to 7 bases. The CDR3 has 11 amino acids. Per the germline V gene, CDR1 is MGHDK and CDR2 is SYGVNS. CDR3 amino acids: CASGPPDTQYF. The CDR3 DNA follows: TGTGCCAGCGGTCCCCCAGATACGCAGTATTTT.

The rearrangement joins TRBV10-2 to TRBJ2-7; D is possibly TRBD2 (6 bases). The V end lost 10 bases, the J end lost 0 bases, and 19 bases lay between the germline ends. This CDR3 has 15 amino acids. Germline CDR1 reads WSHSY; CDR2 reads SAAADI. CDR3 nucleotides: TGCGCCACGCAAACGGGAGACAGAAACTCCTACGAGCAGTACTTC. Protein sequence: CATQTGDRNSYEQYF.

The sample holds a few counts of this clonotype. The genes are TRBV6-1 and TRBJ2-3; D tentatively fits TRBD1 or TRBD2 (5 bases each). V was clipped by 2 bases and J by 0 bases, with 9 bases between them. CDR3 length equals 15 residues. The germline gives CDR1 MNHNS, CDR2 SASEGT. CDR3 protein: CASSERGGSTDTQYF. The CDR3 DNA is TGTGCCAGCAGTGAACGGGGCGGGAGCACAGATACGCAGTATTTT.

Ten or more counts support this clonotype. CDR3 sequence (DNA): TGTGCCAGCAGTTTAGGGGTTTATCAGTTCTTC. This sequence encodes CASSLGVYQFF. V usage is TRBV12-3 or TRBV12-4 and J usage is TRBJ2-1, with D uncertain. V was pared by 1 base and J by 13 bases, with 8 bases between. There are 11 residues in the CDR3.

This clonotype was recorded many times. The rearrangement links TRBV7-9 to TRBJ2-2; maybe TRBD1 (5 bases). V was trimmed by 7 bases and J by 5 bases, leaving 14 bases between them. Looked up from germline, CDR1 is SEHNR and CDR2 is FQNEAQ (reference sequence). There are 14 residues in the CDR3. This CDR3 is CASNQGAATGELFF. The DNA of the CDR3 is TGTGCCAGCAACCAAGGGGCAGCAACCGGGGAGCTGTTTTTT. Supplemented by reference TRBV7-9 and TRBJ2-2, the full variable domain reads DTGVSQNPRHKITKRGQNVTFRCDPISEHNRLYWYRQTLGQGPEFLTYFQNEAQLEKSRLLSDRFSAERPKGSFSTLEIQRTEQGDSAMYLCASNQGAATGELFFGEGSRLTVL.

The gene calls are TRBV19 and TRBJ2-7; the D gene is possibly TRBD2 (5 bases). The CDR3 length is 15 residues. Trimming cost V 4 bases and J 3 bases, with 16 bases left between them. In germline, CDR1 is LNHDA, CDR2 SQIVND (reference sequence). CDR3 sequence: CASSTRDKRGYEQYF. The CDR3 DNA reads as TGTGCCAGTAGTACCCGAGACAAACGGGGCTACGAGCAGTACTTC.